This T cell receptor (beta chain) is drawn from a study of STAT5B mutations in CD4+ large granular lymphocyte leukemia. Findings of the study overall: No patients shared main leukemic clonotypes, though roughly 23% appeared at low frequency elsewhere.

Profiling relied on immunoSEQ multiplex PCR, and the TCRdb table lists in-frame clones only, not all of them. The sample shows 30,000 to 40,000 clones, more than 70% of them seen only once. Control samples were healthy donors' buffy coats. As regards this clone: No antigen is known for it.

The sample comprised CD4+ T cells from blood buffy coats. The sequence was obtained from a human donor in good health.

CDR3 nucleotides: TGCGCCAGCAGCCAAGGGGGTTTTGGTTCACCCCTCCACTTT. It specifies CASSQGGFGSPLHF. This rearrangement joins TRBV4-3 to TRBJ1-6; D remains ambiguous. CDR3 size: 14 residues. V was trimmed by 1 base and J by 9 bases, leaving 10 bases between them. Germline V gene sequence: CDR1 LGHNA, CDR2 YSLEER.